One sample yielded the 6 T cell receptor beta chains listed below, sequenced in a study of T cells in Graves' hyperthyroidism and ophthalmopathy. RNA transcripts provided the source from which TCR beta CDR3 regions were amplified. First-round RT-PCR targeting the TCR CDR3 was performed with the HTBI primer set. MiXCR, applied by TCRdb to the multiplex PCR reads, yields one record per CDR3 protein. The sample contains over 650,000 distinct CDR3 sequences, about 45% of which appear only once. Sequences were obtained from peripheral blood or thyroid tissue (not recorded which). The receptors come from an adult man with Graves' disease, either hyperthyroidism or ophthalmopathy (not recorded which).

This clonotype was detected ten times or more. This chain links TRBV20-1 with TRBJ1-5; possible D gene TRBD1, 6 bases. This CDR3 spans 14 amino acids. CDR1 and CDR2 from the germline V gene are DFQATT and SNEGSKA (reference sequence). The ends were cut back, 1 base at V and 3 bases at J, with 10 bases in the middle. The CDR3 here is CSARGGPINQPQHF. The CDR3 DNA follows: TGCAGTGCTAGAGGGGGGCCGATCAATCAGCCCCAGCATTTT.

This clonotype was seen once. The CDR3 ends on some other residue instead of the conserved phenylalanine or tryptophan, so this is likely a read error. The chain combines TRBV2 with TRBJ2-7, with 9 bases fitting TRBD1. V shed 7 bases, J shed 2 bases, and the junction held 9 bases outside the gene matches. Germline V gene sequence: CDR1 SNHLY, CDR2 FYNNEI. The CDR3 has 15 residues. The CDR3 region is CASKEGRTGAYEQYL. CDR3 coding DNA: TGTGCCAGCAAAGAAGGCAGGACAGGGGCCTACGAGCAGTACCTC.

The J gene is TRBJ1-2, the V gene TRBV6-6; 7 bases fit TRBD1. V shed 2 bases, J shed 3 bases, and the junction held 3 bases outside the gene matches. Looked up from germline, CDR1 is MNHNY and CDR2 is SVGAGI (reference sequence). The CDR3 sequence is 14 residues long. As DNA, the CDR3 is TGTGCCAGCAGTTACGGAGGGACAGACTATGGCTACACCTTC. Translating gives CASSYGGTDYGYTF.

This clonotype was counted between two and nine times. V gene TRBV7-8 combines with J gene TRBJ2-2, with D maybe TRBD1 (6 bases). The CDR3 is made up of 14 amino acids. Germline V lookup: CDR1 SGHVS, CDR2 FQNEAQ. V dropped 5 bases and J dropped 6 bases, with 13 bases sitting between them. The CDR3 region is CASSHLQGAGELFF. The CDR3 DNA follows: TGTGCCAGCAGCCATTTACAGGGTGCCGGGGAGCTGTTTTTT. Combining the CDR3 with reference TRBV7-8 and TRBJ2-2 gives the whole variable domain GAGVSQSPRYKVAKRGQDVALRCDPISGHVSLFWYQQALGQGPEFLTYFQNEAQLDKSGLPSDRFFAERPEGSVSTLKIQRTQQEDSAVYLCASSHLQGAGELFFGEGSRLTVL.

This clonotype was detected ten times or more. V is TRBV7-9 and J is TRBJ2-7; D not resolved. The germline V and J ends were trimmed by 5 bases and 2 bases, with 10 bases remaining between them. The CDR3 runs to 13 residues. Germline lookup yields CDR1 SEHNR and CDR2 FQNEAQ (reference sequence). CDR3 amino acids: CASSPIGPYEQYF. CDR3 nucleotide sequence: TGTGCCAGCAGCCCCATAGGGCCCTACGAGCAGTACTTC.

The chain combines TRBV2 with TRBJ1-2; D not certain. CDR3 length: 16 amino acids. Trimming took off 6 bases at V and 2 bases at J, with 19 bases between the two ends. CDR1 is SNHLY, CDR2 FYNNEI, per germline. The CDR3 loop is CASSSVDRADNYGYTF. As DNA, the CDR3 is TGTGCCAGCAGCTCAGTTGACCGGGCAGACAACTATGGCTACACCTTC.